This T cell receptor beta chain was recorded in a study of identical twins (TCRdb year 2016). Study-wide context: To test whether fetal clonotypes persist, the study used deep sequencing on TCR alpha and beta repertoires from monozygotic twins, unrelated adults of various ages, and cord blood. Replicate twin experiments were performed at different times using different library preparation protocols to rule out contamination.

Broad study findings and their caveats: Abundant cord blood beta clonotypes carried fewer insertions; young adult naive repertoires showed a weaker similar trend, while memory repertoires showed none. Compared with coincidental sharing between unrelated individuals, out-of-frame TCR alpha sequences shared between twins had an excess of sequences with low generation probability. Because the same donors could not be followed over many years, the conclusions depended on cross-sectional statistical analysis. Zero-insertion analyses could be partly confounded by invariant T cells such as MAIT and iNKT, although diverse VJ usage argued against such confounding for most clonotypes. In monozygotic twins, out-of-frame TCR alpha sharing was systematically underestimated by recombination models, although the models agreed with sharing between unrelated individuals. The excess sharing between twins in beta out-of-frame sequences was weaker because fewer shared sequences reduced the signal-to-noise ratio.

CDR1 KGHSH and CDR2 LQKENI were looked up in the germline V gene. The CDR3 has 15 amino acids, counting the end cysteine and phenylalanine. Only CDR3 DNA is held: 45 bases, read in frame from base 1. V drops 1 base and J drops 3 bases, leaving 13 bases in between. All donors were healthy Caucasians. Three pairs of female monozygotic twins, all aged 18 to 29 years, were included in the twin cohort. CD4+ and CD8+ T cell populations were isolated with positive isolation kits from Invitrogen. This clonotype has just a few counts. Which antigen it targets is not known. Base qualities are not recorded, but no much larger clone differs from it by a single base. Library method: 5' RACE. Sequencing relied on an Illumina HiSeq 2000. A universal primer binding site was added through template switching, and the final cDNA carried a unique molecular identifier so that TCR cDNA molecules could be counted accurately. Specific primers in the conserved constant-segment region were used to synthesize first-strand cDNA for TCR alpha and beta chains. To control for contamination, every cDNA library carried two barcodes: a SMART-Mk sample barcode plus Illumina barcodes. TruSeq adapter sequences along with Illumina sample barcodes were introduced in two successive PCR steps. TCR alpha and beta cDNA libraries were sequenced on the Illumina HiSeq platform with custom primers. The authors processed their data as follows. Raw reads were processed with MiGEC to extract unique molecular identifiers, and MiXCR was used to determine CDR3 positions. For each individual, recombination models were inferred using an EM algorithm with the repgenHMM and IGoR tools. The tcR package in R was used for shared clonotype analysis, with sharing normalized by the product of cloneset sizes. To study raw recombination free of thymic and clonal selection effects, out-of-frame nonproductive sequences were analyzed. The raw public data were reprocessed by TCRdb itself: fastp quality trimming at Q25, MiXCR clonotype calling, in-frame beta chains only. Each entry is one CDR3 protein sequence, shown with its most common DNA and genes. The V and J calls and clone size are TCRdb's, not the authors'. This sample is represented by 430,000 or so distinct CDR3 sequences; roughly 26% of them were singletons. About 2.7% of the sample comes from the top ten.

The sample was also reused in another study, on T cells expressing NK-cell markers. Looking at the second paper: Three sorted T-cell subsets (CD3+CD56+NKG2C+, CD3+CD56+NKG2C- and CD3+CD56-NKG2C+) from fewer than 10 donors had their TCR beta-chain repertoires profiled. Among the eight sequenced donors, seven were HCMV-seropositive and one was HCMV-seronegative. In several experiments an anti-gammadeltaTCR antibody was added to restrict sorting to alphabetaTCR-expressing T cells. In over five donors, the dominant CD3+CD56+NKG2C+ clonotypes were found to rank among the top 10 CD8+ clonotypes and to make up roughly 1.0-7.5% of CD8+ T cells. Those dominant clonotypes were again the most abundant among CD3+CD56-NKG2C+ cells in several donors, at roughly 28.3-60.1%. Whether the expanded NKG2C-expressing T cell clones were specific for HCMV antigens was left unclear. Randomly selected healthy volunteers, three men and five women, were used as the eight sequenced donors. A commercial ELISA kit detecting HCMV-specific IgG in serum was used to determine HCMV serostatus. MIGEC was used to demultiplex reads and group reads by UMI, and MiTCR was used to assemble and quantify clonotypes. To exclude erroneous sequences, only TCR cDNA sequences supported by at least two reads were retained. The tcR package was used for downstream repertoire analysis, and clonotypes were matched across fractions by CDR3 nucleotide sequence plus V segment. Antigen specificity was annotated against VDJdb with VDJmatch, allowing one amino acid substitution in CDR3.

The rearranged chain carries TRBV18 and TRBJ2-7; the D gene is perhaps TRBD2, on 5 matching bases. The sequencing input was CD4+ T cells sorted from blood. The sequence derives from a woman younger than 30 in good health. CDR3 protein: CASSPRRVLDYEQYF. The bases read TGTGCCAGCTCACCACGACGGGTACTAGACTACGAGCAGTACTTC.